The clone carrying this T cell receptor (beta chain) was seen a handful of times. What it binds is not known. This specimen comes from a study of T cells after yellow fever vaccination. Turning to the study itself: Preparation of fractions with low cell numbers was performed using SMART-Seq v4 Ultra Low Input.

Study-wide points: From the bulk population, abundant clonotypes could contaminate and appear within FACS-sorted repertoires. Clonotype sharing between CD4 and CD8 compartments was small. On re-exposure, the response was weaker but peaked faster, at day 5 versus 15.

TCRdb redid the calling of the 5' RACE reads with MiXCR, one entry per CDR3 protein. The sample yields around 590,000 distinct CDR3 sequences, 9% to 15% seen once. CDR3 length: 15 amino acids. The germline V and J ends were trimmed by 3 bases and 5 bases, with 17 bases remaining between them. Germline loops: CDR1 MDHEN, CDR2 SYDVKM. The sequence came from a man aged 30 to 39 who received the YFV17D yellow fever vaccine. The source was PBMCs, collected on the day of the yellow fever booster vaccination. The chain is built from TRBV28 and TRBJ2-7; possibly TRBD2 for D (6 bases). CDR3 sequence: CASSLMGGLSHEQYF. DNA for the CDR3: TGTGCCAGCAGTTTGATGGGGGGATTGTCCCACGAGCAGTACTTC.